The source of this TCR beta chain is a study of T cell responses to AZD1222 COVID-19 vaccine. Whole-study results and caveats: Among vaccine-associated CD4 TCRs, coverage spanned spike, with dominance at 160-218 and 743-854.

The CDR3 covers 13 residues. V was shortened by 5 bases and J by 5 bases, with 11 bases between the two germline ends. Germline V gene sequence: CDR1 SEHNR, CDR2 FQNEAQ (reference sequence). TCRdb's copy holds only in-frame clones and misses some; the assay was immunoSEQ multiplex PCR. Among about 140,000 clones listed, around 84% were seen once. Worth noting for this clone: Its matching antigen is unknown.

This chain connects TRBV7-9 to TRBJ2-3; D not certain. Sample: peripheral blood, taken 28 days after the second AZD1222 dose. This sequence was found in an adult who received the AZD1222 COVID-19 vaccine. This chain's CDR3 is CASSPPVRDTQYF. The CDR3 DNA sequence: TGTGCCAGCAGCCCGCCCGTTCGAGATACGCAGTATTTT.